This TCR beta chain is drawn from a study of blood T cell repertoires in COVID-19. Study-wide background: Collection of acute and convalescent COVID-19 samples took place in the United States, Italy and Spain.

Recruitment covered 25 or so US areas and drew participants whose ages spanned about 18 to 100 years. Cohort placement rested on clinical history that participants reported themselves. The CDR3 length is 16 residues. Trimming took off 3 bases at V and 1 base at J, with 12 bases between the two ends. In germline, CDR1 is LNHDA, CDR2 SQIVND (reference sequence). Original processing notes: Reference gene primer amplification gave nucleated cell count estimates. Assay: immunoSEQ multiplex PCR; the TCRdb copy retains only in-frame clones and omits some. The V and J calls and clone size were taken over from that table, and D and trimming were inferred from the DNA. The table records about 130,000 clones, 65% to 90% of them present only once.

This sequence originates from a woman aged 45-59 years who had recovered from COVID-19. The chain is built from TRBV19 and TRBJ2-2; tentative D call: TRBD2 (5 bases). Sample: PBMCs or T cells enriched from blood (not recorded which). This CDR3 reads CASSISYGLNTGELFF. The CDR3 nucleotides read TGTGCCAGTAGTATTAGTTACGGACTGAACACCGGGGAGCTGTTTTTT.